The 6 T cell receptor beta chains below all came from one sample that was sequenced in a study of T cell responses to AZD1222 COVID-19 vaccine. Using immunoSEQ multiplex PCR, the repertoire was profiled, and TCRdb retains in-frame clones only, with some absent. The sample carries 150,000 to 200,000 clones, roughly 91% recorded once. Here the sequenced sample was peripheral blood, taken 28 days after the second AZD1222 dose. Receptors originate from an adult who received the AZD1222 COVID-19 vaccine.

This rearrangement joins TRBV7-2 to TRBJ1-2; D unresolved. The CDR3 covers 14 residues. Germline loops: CDR1 SGHTA, CDR2 FQGNSA. The V end lost 2 bases, the J end lost 1 base, and 8 bases lay between the germline ends. The CDR3 spells CASSLSQVNYGYTF. CDR3 DNA sequence: TGTGCCAGCAGCTTATCGCAGGTTAACTATGGCTACACCTTC.

The rearrangement uses TRBV6-2 or TRBV6-3 and TRBJ1-1; D is uncertain. Germline V gene data show CDR1 as MNHEY and CDR2 as SVGEGT. The ends were cut back, 6 bases at V and 7 bases at J, with 15 bases in the middle. This CDR3 is 13 amino acids long. As DNA, the CDR3 is TGTGCCAGCAGCCACGGGGTGGCGGGTGAAGCTTTCTTT. Its translation: CASSHGVAGEAFF.

The gene calls are TRBV5-1 and TRBJ2-6, with 9 bases identical to TRBD1. J was trimmed by 4 bases and V by 2 bases; bases with no gene match: 10. Germline CDR1 and CDR2: SGHRS and YFSETQ. The CDR3 loop spans 18 amino acids. The CDR3 DNA reads TGCGCCAGCAGCTTCAGGACAGGGGCAAGCTCCGGGGCCAACGTCCTGACTTTC. Residues: CASSFRTGASSGANVLTF.

The rearrangement joins TRBV11-2 to TRBJ2-2; maybe TRBD2 (5 bases). The V and J ends lost 0 bases and 5 bases respectively, with 16 bases between them. CDR1 is SGHAT and CDR2 is FQNNGV in the germline V gene. The CDR3 length is 17 residues. Written as DNA, the CDR3 is TGTGCCAGCAGCTTAGATCCGCGGGCCACGGGGACCGGGGAGCTGTTTTTT. Its protein is CASSLDPRATGTGELFF.

The chain has TRBV11-2 and TRBJ2-7; 9 positions match TRBD2. The CDR3 is 16 residues long. J lost 2 bases, V lost 5 bases, and 10 bases had no gene match. Germline-derived CDR1 and CDR2 are SGHAT and FQNNGV. In DNA form, the CDR3 reads TGTGCCAGCAGCGCCCATAGCGGGGGATTCCCCTACGAGCAGTACTTC. Protein sequence: CASSAHSGGFPYEQYF.

The V call is TRBV7-2, the J call TRBJ1-6; possible D gene TRBD1, 5 bases. Trimming removed 4 bases at V and 9 bases at J, with 16 bases between. Germline V gene lookup returns CDR1 SGHTA and CDR2 FQGNSA. This CDR3 has 15 residues. CDR3 bases: TGTGCCAGCAGCTCTAACCAGGGTATAGGTTCACCCCTCCACTTT. It is translated as CASSSNQGIGSPLHF.